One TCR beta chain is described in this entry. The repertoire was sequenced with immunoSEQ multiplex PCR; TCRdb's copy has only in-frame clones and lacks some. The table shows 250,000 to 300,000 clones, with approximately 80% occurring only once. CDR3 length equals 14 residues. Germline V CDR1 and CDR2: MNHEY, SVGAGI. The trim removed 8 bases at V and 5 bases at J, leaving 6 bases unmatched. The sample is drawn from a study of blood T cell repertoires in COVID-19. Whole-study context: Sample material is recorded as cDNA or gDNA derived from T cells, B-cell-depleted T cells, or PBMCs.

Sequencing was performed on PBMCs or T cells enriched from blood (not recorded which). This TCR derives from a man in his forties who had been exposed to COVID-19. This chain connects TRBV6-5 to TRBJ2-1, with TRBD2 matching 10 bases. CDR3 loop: CASQTSGRHNEQFF. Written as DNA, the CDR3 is TGTGCCAGCCAGACTAGCGGGCGACACAATGAGCAGTTCTTC.